This is a list of T cell receptor beta chains from one sample in a study of cytomegalovirus exposure and HLA in healthy donors. Profiled with immunoSEQ multiplex PCR; TCRdb holds only in-frame clones, not every one. The table shows roughly 160,000 clones, with nearly 80% occurring only once. The sample was PBMCs. Receptors originate from a man aged 45-65 years in good health and CMV-seropositive. Each CDR3 is given with its conserved first and last residue. A D gene is named only where the DNA matches it firmly. Some rows have no size entry. The others give once, few or many, or a class for an expanded clone.

j_gene: TRBJ2-1; abundance: .; len: 16; d_gene: TRBD2; v_gene: TRBV4-1; CDR3aa: CASSHQRTSGGDEQFF; CDR3nt: TGCGCCAGCAGCCATCAAAGGACTAGCGGGGGAGATGAGCAGTTCTTC
j_gene: TRBJ1-5; abundance: few; len: 17; d_gene: TRBD1; v_gene: TRBV28; CDR3aa: CASSSQGAGYSNQPQHF; CDR3nt: TGTGCCAGCAGTTCCCAGGGGGCGGGATATAGCAATCAGCCCCAGCATTTT
j_gene: TRBJ2-1; abundance: .; len: 14; d_gene: TRBD1; v_gene: TRBV5-1; CDR3aa: CASSPGQGAVEQFF; CDR3nt: TGCGCCAGCAGCCCGGGACAGGGGGCCGTTGAGCAGTTCTTC
j_gene: TRBJ2-3; abundance: .; len: 16; d_gene: .; v_gene: TRBV7-2; CDR3aa: CASSFGSGGRTDTQYF; CDR3nt: .
j_gene: TRBJ2-7; abundance: .; len: 13; d_gene: .; v_gene: TRBV13; CDR3aa: CASSPPGTYEQYF; CDR3nt: TGTGCCAGCAGTCCCCCCGGGACCTACGAGCAGTACTTC
j_gene: TRBJ2-3; abundance: .; len: 14; d_gene: .; v_gene: TRBV7-6; CDR3aa: CASGRTEGRDTQYF; CDR3nt: TGTGCCAGCGGGCGGACGGAGGGCAGGGATACGCAGTATTTT
j_gene: TRBJ2-2; abundance: .; len: 16; d_gene: TRBD2; v_gene: TRBV9; CDR3aa: CASSAGLAGGLGELFF; CDR3nt: TGTGCCAGCAGCGCGGGACTAGCGGGGGGGCTCGGGGAGCTGTTTTTT
j_gene: TRBJ2-6; abundance: .; len: 14; d_gene: .; v_gene: TRBV2; CDR3aa: CASLGSAGANVLTF; CDR3nt: TGTGCCAGCCTAGGGAGCGCTGGGGCCAACGTCCTGACTTTC
j_gene: TRBJ1-2; abundance: .; len: 16; d_gene: .; v_gene: TRBV7-9; CDR3aa: CASSNTLGTYFYGYTF; CDR3nt: TGTGCCAGCAGCAATACGTTGGGGACATATTTCTATGGCTACACCTTC
j_gene: TRBJ1-5; abundance: .; len: 14; d_gene: .; v_gene: TRBV6-1; CDR3aa: CASSTSGGNQPQHF; CDR3nt: TGTGCCAGCAGTACTAGCGGGGGAAATCAGCCCCAGCATTTT
j_gene: TRBJ2-3; abundance: .; len: 15; d_gene: .; v_gene: TRBV5-1; CDR3aa: CASALGRIETDTQYF; CDR3nt: TGCGCCAGCGCCCTGGGGCGGATCGAGACAGATACGCAGTATTTT
j_gene: TRBJ2-2; abundance: .; len: 15; d_gene: .; v_gene: TRBV5-1; CDR3aa: CASSLVAGVTGELFF; CDR3nt: TGCGCCAGCAGCTTGGTCGCAGGGGTTACCGGGGAGCTGTTTTTT
j_gene: TRBJ1-5; abundance: .; len: 14; d_gene: .; v_gene: TRBV19; CDR3aa: CASSLEFYNQPQHF; CDR3nt: TGTGCCAGTAGCCTAGAATTCTACAATCAGCCCCAGCATTTT
j_gene: TRBJ2-5; abundance: .; len: 11; d_gene: .; v_gene: TRBV27; CDR3aa: CASSPQETQYF; CDR3nt: TGTGCCAGCAGTCCTCAAGAGACCCAGTACTTC
j_gene: TRBJ1-2; abundance: .; len: 13; d_gene: .; v_gene: TRBV6-5; CDR3aa: CASSYGQNYGYTF; CDR3nt: TGTGCCAGCAGTTACGGTCAGAACTATGGCTACACCTTC
j_gene: TRBJ1-1; abundance: .; len: 13; d_gene: .; v_gene: TRBV7-8; CDR3aa: CASSLDRNTEAFF; CDR3nt: TGTGCCAGCAGCTTGGACAGGAACACTGAAGCTTTCTTT
j_gene: TRBJ1-6; abundance: .; len: 12; d_gene: .; v_gene: TRBV25-1; CDR3aa: CASSLGDSPLHF; CDR3nt: TGTGCCAGCAGTCTCGGGGATTCACCCCTCCACTTT
j_gene: TRBJ1-1; abundance: few; len: 15; d_gene: .; v_gene: TRBV6-4; CDR3aa: CASSDSPGEGTEAFF; CDR3nt: TGTGCCAGCAGTGACTCACCAGGGGAAGGCACTGAAGCTTTCTTT
j_gene: TRBJ1-2; abundance: .; len: 15; d_gene: TRBD1; v_gene: TRBV4-1; CDR3aa: CASSQQQGGDYGYTF; CDR3nt: TGCGCCAGCAGCCAGCAACAGGGGGGGGACTATGGCTACACCTTC
j_gene: TRBJ2-1; abundance: .; len: 12; d_gene: .; v_gene: TRBV7-2; CDR3aa: CASSFQRHEQFF; CDR3nt: TGTGCCAGCAGCTTCCAGCGCCATGAGCAGTTCTTC
j_gene: TRBJ1-4; abundance: .; len: 15; d_gene: TRBD1; v_gene: TRBV7-7; CDR3aa: CASSPGTGSNEKLFF; CDR3nt: TGTGCCAGCAGCCCGGGGACAGGGAGTAATGAAAAACTGTTTTTT
j_gene: TRBJ2-5; abundance: few; len: 13; d_gene: .; v_gene: TRBV19; CDR3aa: CASSIGGQETQYF; CDR3nt: TGTGCCAGTAGTATTGGGGGCCAGGAGACCCAGTACTTC